Presented here are 23 T cell receptor beta chains from one specimen sequenced in a study of shared clonotypes between healthy human individuals. Terminally differentiated effector memory CD45RA+ cells were excluded from the naive CD8 cells, which were CD45RO-negative and positively selected for CCR7. Profiled with immunoSEQ multiplex PCR; TCRdb holds only in-frame clones, not every one. The sample has millions of clones, roughly 95% seen once. Specimen: naive CD8+ T cells sorted from blood. Receptors were obtained from a man aged 18 to 30 in good health.

The V and J genes are TRBV18 and TRBJ2-7; D ambiguous. Germline V gene lookup returns CDR1 KGHSH and CDR2 LQKENI. The CDR3 spans 11 residues. Trimming removed 0 bases at V and 7 bases at J, with 4 bases between. CDR3 sequence: CASSPPGEQYF. In nucleotides, the CDR3 is TGTGCCAGCTCACCACCGGGAGAGCAGTACTTC.

The chain recombines TRBV30 with TRBJ2-1; TRBD1 matches 9 bases. The junction had 4 bases not matched to a gene; V was cut back by 6 bases and J by 4 bases. The CDR3 loop spans 13 amino acids. Germline V lookup: CDR1 GTSNPN, CDR2 SVGIG (reference sequence). CDR3 region: CACDRGSYNEQFF. The CDR3 region has the DNA TGTGCCTGTGACAGGGGGAGTTACAATGAGCAGTTCTTC.

The J gene is TRBJ1-6, the V gene TRBV7-8, with no clear D. This CDR3 comprises 12 residues. V was trimmed by 1 base and J by 7 bases, leaving 2 bases between them. Germline CDR1 reads SGHVS; CDR2 reads FQNEAQ. The chain's CDR3 is CASSLENSPLHF. The CDR3 nucleotides read TGTGCCAGCAGCTTAGAGAATTCACCCCTCCACTTT.

The chain links TRBV7-6 to TRBJ1-3; TRBD1 matches 7 bases. The CDR3 is made up of 15 amino acids. The V segment lost 3 bases and the J segment 0 bases; nucleotides outside the gene matches: 2. CDR1 SGHVS and CDR2 FNYEAQ come from the germline V gene. In nucleotides, the CDR3 is TGTGCCAGCAGCTTGGACAGGTTCTCTGGAAACACCATATATTTT. Its translation: CASSLDRFSGNTIYF.

The rearrangement joins TRBV19 to TRBJ2-7, with D possibly called TRBD1 or TRBD2 (5 bases each). This CDR3 region has 14 residues. Trimming left V 5 bases short and J 6 bases short, with 17 bases between. CDR1 and CDR2 (germline): LNHDA, SQIVND (reference sequence). The CDR3 sequence is CASSQGGSPVEQYF. DNA for the CDR3: TGTGCCAGTAGTCAGGGTGGGAGCCCTGTCGAGCAGTACTTC. Drawing the rest from reference TRBV19 and TRBJ2-7, the complete variable domain is DGGITQSPKYLFRKEGQNVTLSCEQNLNHDAMYWYRQDPGQGLRLIYYSQIVNDFQKGDIAEGYSVSREKKESFPLTVTSAQKNPTAFYLCASSQGGSPVEQYFGPGTRLTVT.

V and J are TRBV25-1 and TRBJ2-1; 13 bases line up with TRBD2. J gave up 2 bases and V 8 bases, and 0 bases lay outside the gene matches. The germline CDR1 and CDR2 sequences are MGHDK and SYGVNS. The CDR3 is 14 residues long. The CDR3 region is CASGLAGAYNEQFF. The CDR3 region has the DNA TGTGCCAGCGGACTAGCGGGAGCCTACAATGAGCAGTTCTTC.

This clone was seen a single time. In the same sample, other DNA sequences code for this CDR3. The rearrangement uses TRBV4-3 and TRBJ2-3; D uncertain. The germline CDR1 and CDR2 sequences are LGHNA and YSLEER. The germline V and J ends were trimmed by 0 bases and 3 bases, with 7 bases remaining between them. The CDR3 contains 14 residues. For the CDR3, the DNA is TGCGCCAGCAGCCAAGATTGGGAAACAGATACGCAGTATTTT. Its protein product is CASSQDWETDTQYF.

The chain employs TRBV16 and TRBJ2-3; D is unresolved. The CDR3 has 15 amino acids. Trimming removed 4 bases at V and 2 bases at J, with 13 bases between. Germline-derived CDR1 and CDR2 are KGHSY and FQNENV. The CDR3 sequence: CASSRPDGYTDTQYF. CDR3 bases: TGTGCCAGCAGCCGTCCGGACGGCTACACAGATACGCAGTATTTT.

The V call is TRBV9, the J call TRBJ2-1; 9 bases line up with TRBD2. The CDR3 length is 15 residues. The germline V gene has CDR1 SGDLS and CDR2 YYNGEE. V dropped 2 bases and J dropped 6; count of bases not matched to a gene: 6. CDR3 sequence: CASSVAGGVGNEQFF. CDR3 DNA sequence: TGTGCCAGCAGCGTCGCGGGAGGGGTAGGCAATGAGCAGTTCTTC.

The rearrangement uses TRBV7-9 and TRBJ2-7, with D perhaps matching TRBD2 (6 bases). V was pared by 5 bases and J by 5 bases, with 19 bases between. The germline CDR1 and CDR2 sequences are SEHNR and FQNEAQ (reference sequence). The CDR3 has 15 amino acids. The CDR3 bases are TGTGCCAGCAGCCCCTACCCGGCGGGAACGGACGAGCAGTACTTC. This codes for CASSPYPAGTDEQYF.

The gene calls are TRBV7-9 and TRBJ2-1, with TRBD2 matching over 9 bases. This CDR3 comprises 17 residues. The V and J ends lost 4 bases and 5 bases, in that order; junction bases with no gene match: 12. CDR1 is SEHNR, CDR2 FQNEAQ, per germline (reference sequence). This chain's CDR3 is CASSSAVAGAVHNEQFF. In DNA form, the CDR3 reads TGTGCCAGCAGCTCAGCGGTAGCGGGGGCCGTTCACAATGAGCAGTTCTTC.

DNA for the CDR3: TGTGCCACCAGCAGAGTCACAGGGGAGAACACCGGGGAGCTGTTTTTT. This sequence encodes CATSRVTGENTGELFF. The chain carries TRBV15 and TRBJ2-2; 7 nucleotides agree with TRBD1. The V gene end was trimmed by 1 base and the J gene end by 1 base; junction bases not matched to a gene: 3. The CDR3 contains 16 residues. Germline V gene sequence: CDR1 LNHNV, CDR2 YYDKDF (reference sequence).

The genes are TRBV4-1 and TRBJ2-1; TRBD2 aligns across 7 bases. The trim removed 8 bases at V and 6 bases at J, leaving 13 bases unmatched. The germline V gene encodes CDR1 MGHRA and CDR2 YSYEKL. This CDR3 contains 15 residues. CDR3 sequence reads: CASSQIAGVSNEQFF. The CDR3 nucleotides are TGCGCCAGCTCCCAGATCGCGGGAGTAAGCAATGAGCAGTTCTTC.

V and J are TRBV25-1 and TRBJ1-2; D unclear. Trimming removed 1 base at V and 2 bases at J, with 11 bases between. CDR1 and CDR2 from the germline V gene are MGHDK and SYGVNS. The CDR3 has 15 amino acids. The CDR3 DNA reads as TGTGCCAGCAGTGAATTGGGCGGGGAAAACTATGGCTACACCTTC. This codes for CASSELGGENYGYTF.

The rearrangement uses TRBV6-5 and TRBJ1-4; 8 nucleotides agree with TRBD1. Per the germline V gene, CDR1 is MNHEY and CDR2 is SVGAGI. V trimming: 1 base; J trimming: 8 bases; junction bases outside the gene matches: 6. The CDR3 is 15 amino acids. The CDR3 DNA reads as TGTGCCAGCAGTTACTTAGACAGGGGAGGCGAAAAACTGTTTTTT. Amino acid sequence: CASSYLDRGGEKLFF.

The chain is built from TRBV9 and TRBJ2-1; D may be TRBD2 (6 bases). V gave up 0 bases and J gave up 6 bases, with 13 bases separating them. This CDR3 has 15 residues. The germline gives CDR1 SGDLS, CDR2 YYNGEE. CDR3 nucleotides: TGTGCCAGCAGCGTAGGACTAGTCGGGGGCAATGAGCAGTTCTTC. This sequence encodes CASSVGLVGGNEQFF.

This chain connects TRBV11-2 to TRBJ2-5; 8 positions match TRBD1. Germline loops: CDR1 SGHAT, CDR2 FQNNGV. The ends lost 0 bases at V and 1 base at J; junction bases unmatched: 7. This CDR3 is built from 17 residues. The CDR3 spells CASSLDWSGGLQETQYF. For the CDR3, the DNA is TGTGCCAGCAGCTTAGATTGGTCAGGGGGCCTCCAAGAGACCCAGTACTTC.

The J gene is TRBJ2-7, the V gene TRBV19; a possible D gene is TRBD2 (6 bases). The germline CDR1 and CDR2 sequences are LNHDA and SQIVND (reference sequence). V was pared by 8 bases and J by 0 bases, with 11 bases between. The CDR3 loop spans 13 amino acids. For the CDR3, the DNA is TGTGCCAGTCGGGGGACTGACTCCTACGAGCAGTACTTC. Translating it yields CASRGTDSYEQYF.

This clone was observed a single time. The chain carries TRBV9 and TRBJ2-7, with TRBD1 as a possible D gene (5 bases). The V end was cut by 0 bases, the J end by 5 bases, with 12 bases between. From germline, CDR1 is SGDLS and CDR2 YYNGEE. There are 14 residues in the CDR3. CDR3 DNA sequence: TGTGCCAGCAGCGTAGGAGCAGGGTTCAACGAGCAGTACTTC. Amino acids: CASSVGAGFNEQYF.

This CDR3 reads CASSSALLYEQYF. CDR3 in DNA: TGTGCCAGTAGTAGTGCCCTTTTATACGAGCAGTACTTC. This chain joins TRBV19 and TRBJ2-7; no definite D call. Trimming cost V 4 bases and J 4 bases, with 11 bases left between them. The CDR3 has 13 amino acids. CDR1 is LNHDA, CDR2 SQIVND, per germline (reference sequence). The whole variable domain, filled in from reference TRBV19 and TRBJ2-7, reads DGGITQSPKYLFRKEGQNVTLSCEQNLNHDAMYWYRQDPGQGLRLIYYSQIVNDFQKGDIAEGYSVSREKKESFPLTVTSAQKNPTAFYLCASSSALLYEQYFGPGTRLTVT.

The J gene is TRBJ2-7, the V gene TRBV11-2, with D unresolved. The CDR3 sequence is 13 residues long. V dropped 1 base and J dropped 4 bases, with 8 bases sitting between them. CDR1 and CDR2 from the germline V gene are SGHAT and FQNNGV. The CDR3 nucleotides are TGTGCCAGCAGCTTAGTGCCCCCTTACGAGCAGTACTTC. Its protein product is CASSLVPPYEQYF.

The chain links TRBV9 to TRBJ1-1; D possibly corresponds to TRBD1 (5 bases). This CDR3 contains 13 residues. V lost 7 bases to trimming and J lost 5 bases, with 15 bases between them. Per germline, CDR1 SGDLS and CDR2 YYNGEE. The chain's CDR3 is CASSEDIGTEAFF. The CDR3 DNA sequence: TGTGCCAGCTCTGAGGACATCGGGACTGAAGCTTTCTTT.

The V gene is TRBV27, the J gene TRBJ2-3; D is ambiguous. This CDR3 region has 15 residues. Looked up from germline, CDR1 is MNHEY and CDR2 is SMNVEV (reference sequence). Trimming cost V 3 bases and J 2 bases, with 12 bases left between them. DNA of the CDR3: TGTGCCAGCAGTTTTAATTGGTTAGACACAGATACGCAGTATTTT. It yields the protein CASSFNWLDTDTQYF.